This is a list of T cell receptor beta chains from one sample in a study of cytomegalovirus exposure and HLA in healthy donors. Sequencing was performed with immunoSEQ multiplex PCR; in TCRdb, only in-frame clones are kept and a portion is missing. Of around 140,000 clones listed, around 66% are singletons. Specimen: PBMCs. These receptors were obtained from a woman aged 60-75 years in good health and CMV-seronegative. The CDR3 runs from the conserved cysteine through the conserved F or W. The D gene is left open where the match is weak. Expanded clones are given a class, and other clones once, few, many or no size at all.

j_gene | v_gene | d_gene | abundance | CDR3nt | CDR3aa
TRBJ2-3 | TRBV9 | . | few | TGTGCCAGCAGCGTAGGAGGGATAGAGGATACGCAGTATTTT | CASSVGGIEDTQYF
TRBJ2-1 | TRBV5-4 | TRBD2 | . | TGTGCCAGCAGCGTGGAGAGCGGGAGGGCCTACAATGAGCAGTTCTTC | CASSVESGRAYNEQFF
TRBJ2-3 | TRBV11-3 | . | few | TGTGCCAGCAGCTCAGGGGGGCAGGGAGATACGCAGTATTTT | CASSSGGQGDTQYF
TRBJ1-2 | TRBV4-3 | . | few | TGCGCCAGCAGCCAAGACGATGCGCGGAGGGGTGGCTACACCTTC | CASSQDDARRGGYTF
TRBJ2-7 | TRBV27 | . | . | TGTGCCAGCAGCCCTAGGCCAGGGGCGAACTACGAGCAGTACTTC | CASSPRPGANYEQYF
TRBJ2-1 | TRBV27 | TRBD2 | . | TGTGCCAGCAGTTTATTAACTAGCGGGAGGGCCAATGAGCAGTTCTTC | CASSLLTSGRANEQFF
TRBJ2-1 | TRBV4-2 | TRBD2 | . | TGTGCCAGCAGCCCCCCTCGGGTAGCGGGAGTCCTTTGGAATGAGCAGTTCTTC | CASSPPRVAGVLWNEQFF
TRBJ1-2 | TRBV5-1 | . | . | TGCGCCAGCAGCTTGGAGGCAGGGTATAACTATGGCTACACCTTC | CASSLEAGYNYGYTF
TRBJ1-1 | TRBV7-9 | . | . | TGTGCCAGCAGCTTTGGACAGCAGAACACTGAAGCTTTCTTT | CASSFGQQNTEAFF
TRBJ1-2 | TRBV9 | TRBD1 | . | TGTGCCAGCAGCCAGTCAAAAGACAGGGGAAACTATGGCTACACCTTC | CASSQSKDRGNYGYTF
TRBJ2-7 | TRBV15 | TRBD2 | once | TGTGCCACCAGCAGAGGGACTAGCGGGGCCTACGAGCAGTACTTC | CATSRGTSGAYEQYF
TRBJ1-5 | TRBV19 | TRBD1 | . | TGTGCCAGTAGTACGGGACAGTTCAATCAGCCCCAGCATTTT | CASSTGQFNQPQHF
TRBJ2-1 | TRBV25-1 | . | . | TGTGCCAGCAGTGAATTACCTAGCTGGGGTGAGCAGTTCTTC | CASSELPSWGEQFF
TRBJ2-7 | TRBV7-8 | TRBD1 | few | TGTGCCAGCAGCTTAGCGGGGACAGGGCCTTCCTACGAGCAGTACTTC | CASSLAGTGPSYEQYF
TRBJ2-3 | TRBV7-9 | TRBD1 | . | TGTGCCAGCAGCTTAAGGACAGGGACGGGAGATACGCAGTATTTT | CASSLRTGTGDTQYF
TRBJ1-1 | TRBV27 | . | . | TGTGCCAGCAGTTTTGAGCTCCACACTGAAGCTTTCTTT | CASSFELHTEAFF
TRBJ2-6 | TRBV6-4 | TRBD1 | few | TGTGCCAGCAGCCCCAGGGGGCCCGGGGCCAACGTCCTGACTTTC | CASSPRGPGANVLTF
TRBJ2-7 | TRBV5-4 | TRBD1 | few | TGTGCCAGCTCCCGGACAGGGACAGCCTACGAGCAGTACTTC | CASSRTGTAYEQYF
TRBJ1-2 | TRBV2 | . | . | TGTGCCAGCAGTGAGAGCAGGGCGGGAGGTTCGGGCTACACCTTC | CASSESRAGGSGYTF
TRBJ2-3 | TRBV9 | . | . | TGTGCCAGCAGCGTAGGCGTGGCGGGGGCCACAGATACGCAGTATTTT | CASSVGVAGATDTQYF
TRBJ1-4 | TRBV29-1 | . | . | TGCAGCGTCGGGGGGGAAAAACTGTTTTTT | CSVGGEKLFF
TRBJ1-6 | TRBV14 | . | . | TGTGCCAGCAGCCCAGGGGTGCCTAGTTCACCCCTCCACTTT | CASSPGVPSSPLHF
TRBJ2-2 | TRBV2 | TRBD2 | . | TGTGCCAGCCGAGTCTCGGGACTAGCGGGAGGGGGCACCGGGGAGCTGTTTTTT | CASRVSGLAGGGTGELFF
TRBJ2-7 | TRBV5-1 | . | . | TGCGCCAGCAGCTTGGCCACAGGTATCTACGAGCAGTACTTC | CASSLATGIYEQYF
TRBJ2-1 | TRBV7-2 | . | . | TGTGCCAGCAGCCCTGCGAGAGTATACAATGAGCAGTTCTTC | CASSPARVYNEQFF
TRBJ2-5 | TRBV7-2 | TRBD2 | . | TGTGCCAGCAGTCTCGGACTAGCGGGTCCCCAAGAGACCCAGTACTTC | CASSLGLAGPQETQYF
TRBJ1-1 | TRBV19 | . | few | TGTGCCAGTAGCCCAGACGGACTCTCGAACACTGAAGCTTTCTTT | CASSPDGLSNTEAFF
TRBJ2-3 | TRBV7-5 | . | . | TGTGTCAGAAGCTTAGCACGGGGGTTTAGCACAGATACGCAGTATTTT | CVRSLARGFSTDTQYF
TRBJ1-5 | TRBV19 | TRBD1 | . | TGTGCCAGTATGGAAGACAGGGGACCGGGTCAGCCCCAGCATTTT | CASMEDRGPGQPQHF
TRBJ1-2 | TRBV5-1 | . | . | TGCGCCACCTTGGTAATAGTCTATGGCTACACCTTC | CATLVIVYGYTF
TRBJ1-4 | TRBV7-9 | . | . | TGTGCCAGCAGCTTGCTACAGACCCCTAATGAAAAACTGTTTTTT | CASSLLQTPNEKLFF
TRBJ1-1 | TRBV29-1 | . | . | TGCAGCGTTGCCCGGGGAGCTATGAACACTGAAGCTTTCTTT | CSVARGAMNTEAFF
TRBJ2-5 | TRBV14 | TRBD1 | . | TGTGCCAGCAGCCCTACCCTAGGGACAGGGACCCGGACCCAGTACTTC | CASSPTLGTGTRTQYF
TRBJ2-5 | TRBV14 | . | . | TGTGCCAGCAGCCAAGACACCGGGGGAGAGACCCAGTACTTC | CASSQDTGGETQYF
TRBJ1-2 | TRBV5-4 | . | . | TGCGCCAGCAGCCACCGGGGGGGCGGCTACACCTTC | CASSHRGGGYTF
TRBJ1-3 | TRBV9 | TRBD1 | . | TGTGCCAGCAGCGTAGTAGGACAGGGTGGAGGAAACACCATATATTTT | CASSVVGQGGGNTIYF
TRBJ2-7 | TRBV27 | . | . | TGTGCCAGCAGTTTATCCCCGGGAGTTCCCTACGAGCAGTACTTC | CASSLSPGVPYEQYF
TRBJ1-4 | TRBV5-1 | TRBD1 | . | TGCGCCAGCAGCTCGACAGGGGGAAGGGCTAATGAAAAACTGTTTTTT | CASSSTGGRANEKLFF
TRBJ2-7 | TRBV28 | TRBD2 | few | TGTGCCAGCAGTTTAGGCGGGACTAAGATATACGAGCAGTACTTC | CASSLGGTKIYEQYF
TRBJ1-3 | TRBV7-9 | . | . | TGTGCCAGCAGCTTAGAGCAGGGCCACTCTGGAAACACCATATATTTT | CASSLEQGHSGNTIYF